Below, 8 T cell receptor beta chains from the same sample are listed, as sequenced in a study of blood T cell repertoires in COVID-19. Generated by immunoSEQ multiplex PCR, the TCRdb table keeps only in-frame clones and is missing some. This sample has 250,000 to 350,000 clones, with around 86% found just once. Sequencing input: peripheral blood. The source is a woman aged 35 to 49 who had recovered from COVID-19.

The table lists this clone with a few counts. This chain links TRBV2 with TRBJ2-7; D remains ambiguous. Trimming pared 8 bases from V and 9 bases from J, leaving 14 bases between. The CDR3 loop spans 11 amino acids. Per the germline V gene, CDR1 is SNHLY and CDR2 is FYNNEI. CDR3 in amino acids: CASAFDAAQYF. The CDR3 DNA reads TGTGCCAGCGCCTTCGACGCGGCGCAGTACTTC.

This clone was seen once. The rearrangement links TRBV5-6 to TRBJ2-5, with a possible D match to TRBD1 (6 bases). The germline CDR1 and CDR2 sequences are SGHDT and YYEEEE. This CDR3 comprises 14 residues. With 0 bases removed from V and 5 bases from J, the gap between germline ends came to 11 bases. CDR3 in DNA: TGTGCCAGCAGCTTGGAACAGGGAACCGAGACCCAGTACTTC. Translation gives CASSLEQGTETQYF.

The gene calls are TRBV11-3 and TRBJ2-5, with D possibly TRBD1 on 7 matching bases. Germline V lookup: CDR1 SGHNT, CDR2 YENEEA. V was shortened by 4 bases and J by 0 bases, with 15 bases between the two germline ends. The CDR3 length is 16 residues. This chain's CDR3 is CASSWGQGGYQETQYF. The CDR3 DNA reads TGTGCCAGCAGCTGGGGTCAGGGGGGATACCAAGAGACCCAGTACTTC. Using reference TRBV11-3 and TRBJ2-5 for the parts outside the CDR3, the full variable domain is EAGVVQSPRYKIIEKKQPVAFWCNPISGHNTLYWYLQNLGQGPELLIRYENEEAVDDSQLPKDRFSAERLKGVDSTLKIQPAELGDSAVYLCASSWGQGGYQETQYFGPGTRLLVL.

The chain recombines TRBV11-2 with TRBJ2-3, with 7 bases fitting TRBD2. This CDR3 contains 17 residues. Per germline, CDR1 SGHAT and CDR2 FQNNGV. V lost 5 bases and J lost 0; bases outside the gene matches: 11. The CDR3 nucleotides are TGTGCCAGCAGCCAAATATTGAAGCGGGGTAGCACAGATACGCAGTATTTT. Amino acid sequence: CASSQILKRGSTDTQYF.

The CDR3 here is CASSDTGGYGYTF. The CDR3 DNA sequence: TGTGCCAGCAGTGATACAGGGGGGTATGGCTACACCTTC. The V call is TRBV6-1, the J call TRBJ1-2; 8 nucleotides agree with TRBD1. The germline gives CDR1 MNHNS, CDR2 SASEGT. This CDR3 is built from 13 residues. Germline trimming cut 3 bases from V and 5 bases from J; bases unmatched to any gene: 2.

V is TRBV11-2 and J is TRBJ2-2; 10 bases line up with TRBD2. CDR1 SGHAT and CDR2 FQNNGV come from the germline V gene. The CDR3 is 15 amino acids. The V gene end was trimmed by 5 bases and the J gene end by 5 bases; junction bases not matched to a gene: 5. The CDR3, as DNA: TGTGCCAGCAGCCCGACTAGCGGGCCGACCGGGGAGCTGTTTTTT. Its protein is CASSPTSGPTGELFF. The variable domain in full, with the rest retrieved from reference TRBV11-2 and TRBJ2-2, is EAGVAQSPRYKIIEKRQSVAFWCNPISGHATLYWYQQILGQGPKLLIQFQNNGVVDDSQLPKDRFSAERLKGVDSTLKIQPAKLEDSAVYLCASSPTSGPTGELFFGEGSRLTVL.

V usage is TRBV7-6 and J usage is TRBJ2-1, with 12 bases that match TRBD2. CDR1 is SGHVS, CDR2 FNYEAQ, per germline. The CDR3 loop spans 14 amino acids. The V segment lost 8 bases and the J segment 7 bases; nucleotides outside the gene matches: 6. CDR3 protein: CASERTSGNNEQFF. DNA for the CDR3: TGTGCCAGCGAACGGACTAGCGGGAATAATGAGCAGTTCTTC. Full variable domain (missing parts from reference TRBV7-6 and TRBJ2-1): GAGVSQSPRYKVTKRGQDVALRCDPISGHVSLYWYRQALGQGPEFLTYFNYEAQQDKSGLPNDRFSAERPEGSISTLTIQRTEQRDSAMYRCASERTSGNNEQFFGPGTRLTVL.

V usage is TRBV25-1 and J usage is TRBJ1-2; D possibly corresponds to TRBD1 (6 bases). With 8 bases removed from V and 8 bases from J, the gap between germline ends came to 27 bases. The CDR3 sequence is 16 residues long. Germline loops: CDR1 MGHDK, CDR2 SYGVNS. The CDR3 DNA is TGTGCCAGCCGTCCCTCCCTCGTGGGGGCGGGCGAGGGCTACACCTTC. The encoded protein is CASRPSLVGAGEGYTF.